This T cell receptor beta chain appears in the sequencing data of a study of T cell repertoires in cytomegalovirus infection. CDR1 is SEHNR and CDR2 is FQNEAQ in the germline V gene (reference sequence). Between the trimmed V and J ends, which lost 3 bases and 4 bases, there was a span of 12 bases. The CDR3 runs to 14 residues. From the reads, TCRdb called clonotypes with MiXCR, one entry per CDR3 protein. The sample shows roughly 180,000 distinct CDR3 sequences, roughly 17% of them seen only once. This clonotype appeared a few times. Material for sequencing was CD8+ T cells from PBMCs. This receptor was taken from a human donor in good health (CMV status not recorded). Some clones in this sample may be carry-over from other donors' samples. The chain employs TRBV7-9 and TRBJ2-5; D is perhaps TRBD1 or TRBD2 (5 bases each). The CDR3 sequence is CASSFEGERETQYF. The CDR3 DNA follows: TGTGCCAGCAGCTTCGAAGGGGAGCGAGAGACCCAGTACTTC.